This TCR beta chain appears in the sequencing data of a study of cytomegalovirus exposure and HLA in healthy donors. Findings and limits, study-wide: Later on, an analysis found that several of the most significant clusters appeared to be linked to common viral pathogens, which included parvovirus B19. One later analysis reportedly identified an Asian-associated ancestry cluster that showed fewer N-insertions than the roughly 620-donor mean.

Everyone who donated was a healthy bone marrow donor. On this clone: Its antigen is undetermined.

This PCR relied on a set of 60 Vbeta primers and 13 Jbeta primers. Generated by immunoSEQ multiplex PCR, the TCRdb table keeps only in-frame clones and is missing some. The sample holds about 94,000 clones; about four fifths are singletons and the top ten take approximately 3.8%. CDR1 is GTSNPN, CDR2 SVGIG, per germline (reference sequence). The CDR3 sequence is 11 residues long. Trimming took off 3 bases at V and 3 bases at J, with 6 bases between the two ends. Material: PBMCs. The chain links TRBV30 to TRBJ2-7, with D tentatively TRBD1 (6 bases). This receptor was identified in a woman aged 40 to 49 in good health and CMV-seronegative. The CDR3 here is CAWRGHYEQYF. In nucleotides, the CDR3 is TGTGCCTGGAGGGGACACTACGAGCAGTACTTC.